One sample yielded the 29 T cell receptor beta chains listed below, sequenced in a study of beta chain features in type 1 diabetes. As every portion of the isolated RNA was reverse transcribed, the sequencing read expressed TCRB transcripts. The assay was immunoSEQ multiplex PCR, and TCRdb's table has in-frame clones only and misses some. Counted here are around 99,000 clones, roughly 40% occurring once; the ten biggest clones make up roughly 0.059%. Material: stem cell memory CD4+ T cells from blood. The source is a woman under 30 in good health.

V is TRBV7-6 and J is TRBJ2-5; 9 positions agree with TRBD1. The last part of the DNA fits TRBJ2-7 better; the J call may be wrong. The CDR3 contains 15 residues. CDR1 and CDR2 (germline): SGHVS, FNYEAQ. CDR3 bases: TGTGCCAGCAGCCCCCGGGACAGGGATTCCTACGAGCAGTACTTC. Translated: CASSPRDRDSYEQYF.

The chain has TRBV7-9 and TRBJ2-3; 8 positions agree with TRBD1. The CDR3 has 14 residues. The germline CDR1 and CDR2 sequences are SEHNR and FQNEAQ (reference sequence). V dropped 2 bases and J dropped 4; count of bases not matched to a gene: 2. The CDR3 here is CASSLWTGSDTQYF. The CDR3 DNA reads as TGTGCCAGCAGCTTATGGACAGGGTCAGATACGCAGTATTTT.

The chain uses TRBV30 and TRBJ2-1; possibly TRBD2 for D (7 bases). Looked up from germline, CDR1 is GTSNPN and CDR2 is SVGIG (reference sequence). Deletions cut 4 bases from V and 2 bases from J, with 15 bases between. CDR3 length: 15 residues. The DNA of the CDR3 is TGTGCCTGGACCGAGGGGGAGGGCCCCTACAATGAGCAGTTCTTC. It specifies CAWTEGEGPYNEQFF.

In its sample, this clone was seen a few times. V is TRBV5-1 and J is TRBJ1-5; D possibly corresponds to TRBD1 (6 bases). Germline V gene lookup returns CDR1 SGHRS and CDR2 YFSETQ. The CDR3 totals 14 residues. Trimming pared 0 bases from V and 7 bases from J, leaving 11 bases between. CDR3 nucleotides: TGCGCCAGCAGCTTGGAAGGGGGAAACCAGCCCCAGCATTTT. Translated: CASSLEGGNQPQHF.

CDR3 sequence: CASSLSPRRGEQFF. The CDR3 DNA reads TGTGCCAGCAGTTTATCTCCCCGCCGGGGTGAGCAGTTCTTC. The rearrangement links TRBV27 to TRBJ2-1, with D perhaps matching TRBD2 (5 bases). The CDR3 runs 14 residues. The germline CDR1 and CDR2 sequences are MNHEY and SMNVEV (reference sequence). V lost 0 bases to trimming and J lost 9 bases, with 12 bases between them.

J is TRBJ1-5 and V is TRBV19; TRBD1 matches 8 bases. Germline V lookup: CDR1 LNHDA, CDR2 SQIVND (reference sequence). V shed 2 bases, J shed 6 bases, and the junction held 9 bases outside the gene matches. This CDR3 is built from 16 residues. CDR3: CASSILWQGARQPQHF. In DNA, the CDR3 is TGTGCCAGTAGTATACTATGGCAGGGGGCGCGTCAGCCCCAGCATTTT.

The chain combines TRBV5-1 with TRBJ2-7; 11 bases match TRBD1. This CDR3 spans 15 amino acids. V was clipped by 7 bases and J by 3 bases; unmatched bases: 9. Germline loops: CDR1 SGHRS, CDR2 YFSETQ. The CDR3 sequence is CASGEGQGVSYEQYF. The CDR3, as DNA: TGCGCCAGCGGAGAGGGACAGGGGGTAAGCTACGAGCAGTACTTC.

The CDR3 sequence: CASMNSNANRNEQFF. The CDR3 DNA sequence: TGTGCCAGTATGAATTCTAATGCCAACCGAAATGAGCAGTTCTTC. The chain employs TRBV19 and TRBJ2-1; unclear D gene. Germline loops: CDR1 LNHDA, CDR2 SQIVND (reference sequence). The CDR3 contains 15 residues. Trimming cost V 7 bases and J 7 bases, with 20 bases left between them.

This clone was counted between two and nine times. The rearrangement links TRBV5-1 to TRBJ2-1; tentatively, D is TRBD2 (5 bases). Germline loops: CDR1 SGHRS, CDR2 YFSETQ. The ends were cut back, 0 bases at V and 1 base at J, with 11 bases in the middle. The CDR3 has 16 amino acids. In DNA form, the CDR3 reads TGCGCCAGCAGCTTGGAACGGGGTCGTTCCTACAATGAGCAGTTCTTC. The encoded protein is CASSLERGRSYNEQFF.

This chain connects TRBV28 to TRBJ1-5; maybe TRBD1 (6 bases). The length of the CDR3 is 17 residues. Trimming cost V 3 bases and J 9 bases, with 24 bases left between them. Germline values: CDR1 MDHEN, CDR2 SYDVKM. The CDR3 here is CASSFRGRTAGVGPQHF. The CDR3 DNA sequence: TGTGCCAGCAGTTTCAGGGGCCGAACAGCTGGTGTGGGGCCCCAGCATTTT.

This clone was observed a few times. In DNA, the CDR3 is TGTGCCAGCAGTTCGACAGGGGTGAAAGATACGCAGTATTTT. Translation gives CASSSTGVKDTQYF. This chain joins TRBV6-6 and TRBJ2-3; 8 nucleotides align to TRBD1. Germline loops: CDR1 MNHNY, CDR2 SVGAGI (reference sequence). Losses at the gene ends were 4 bases for V and 5 bases for J; bases not matched to a gene: 5. The CDR3 sequence is 14 residues long.

V usage is TRBV15 and J usage is TRBJ2-5; the D gene is possibly TRBD2 (6 bases). Trimming cost V 3 bases and J 7 bases, with 12 bases left between them. Germline-derived CDR1 and CDR2 are LNHNV and YYDKDF (reference sequence). The CDR3 has 13 residues. CDR3 sequence (DNA): TGTGCCACCAGCAGGCTCCACGGGGGGACCCAGTACTTC. Residues: CATSRLHGGTQYF.

The chain joins TRBV7-3 to TRBJ2-3; 8 nucleotides agree with TRBD2. CDR1 is SGHTA, CDR2 FQGTGA, per germline. J gave up 1 base and V 2 bases, and 2 bases lay outside the gene matches. The CDR3 totals 15 residues. In DNA form, the CDR3 reads TGTGCCAGCAGCTTAGTTAGCGGGGGCACAGATACGCAGTATTTT. Translation gives CASSLVSGGTDTQYF.

V is TRBV29-1 and J is TRBJ2-7, with 9 bases identical to TRBD1. The CDR3 runs to 12 residues. Germline CDR1 is SQVTM and CDR2 is ANQGSEA. The CDR3 region is CRAPGQGYEQYF. CDR3 in DNA: TGCAGGGCACCGGGACAGGGATACGAGCAGTACTTC.

The chain links TRBV29-1 to TRBJ2-1, with D tentatively TRBD2 (6 bases). Germline V gene sequence: CDR1 SQVTM, CDR2 ANQGSEA. Trimming cost V 8 bases and J 4 bases, with 21 bases left between them. The length of the CDR3 is 15 residues. CDR3 amino acids: CSLKTEGAGYNEQFF. The CDR3 coding sequence is TGCAGCCTCAAAACGGAGGGAGCTGGGTACAATGAGCAGTTCTTC.

The chain carries TRBV14 and TRBJ1-1; D possibly corresponds to TRBD1 (5 bases). V was clipped by 5 bases and J by 1 base, with 8 bases between them. CDR1 and CDR2 from the germline V gene are SGHDN and FVKESK. The CDR3 length is 13 residues. CDR3 loop: CASSVQENTEAFF. The CDR3 region has the DNA TGTGCCAGCAGCGTACAGGAGAACACTGAAGCTTTCTTT.

This clone was seen only a few times. The CDR3 sequence is CASSLDARGYTF. CDR3 bases: TGTGCCAGCAGCTTGGATGCGCGAGGCTACACCTTC. V is TRBV5-4 and J is TRBJ1-2, with D unresolved. V lost 0 bases, J lost 8 bases, and 8 bases lay in between. The germline V gene has CDR1 SGHNT and CDR2 YYREEE (reference sequence). This CDR3 contains 12 residues. Based on the CDR3 plus reference TRBV5-4 and TRBJ1-2, the full variable domain is ETGVTQSPTHLIKTRGQQVTLRCSSQSGHNTVSWYQQALGQGPQFIFQYYREEENGRGNFPPRFSGLQFPNYSSELNVNALELDDSALYLCASSLDARGYTFGSGTRLTVV.

V is TRBV7-9 and J is TRBJ2-3; 8 nucleotides match TRBD1. Germline CDR1 is SEHNR and CDR2 is FQNEAQ (reference sequence). After removal of 5 bases from V and 6 bases from J, the junction contained 16 bases not matched to a gene. The CDR3 sequence is 17 residues long. CDR3 loop: CASSPIPSGRQGDTQYF. The CDR3 coding sequence is TGTGCCAGCAGCCCGATTCCATCGGGGAGACAGGGGGATACGCAGTATTTT.

The V and J genes are TRBV7-9 and TRBJ2-7; 12 nucleotides match TRBD2. V lost 7 bases to trimming and J lost 6 bases; unmatched junction nucleotides: 7. This CDR3 has 14 residues. The germline V gene encodes CDR1 SEHNR and CDR2 FQNEAQ (reference sequence). The CDR3 DNA reads as TGTGCCAGCATACGGACTAGCGGGACTCTCGAGCAGTACTTC. It yields the protein CASIRTSGTLEQYF.

This clone turned up a few times. This rearrangement joins TRBV7-9 to TRBJ2-3; no clear D. The ends were cut back, 2 bases at V and 2 bases at J, with 8 bases in the middle. Germline CDR1 reads SEHNR; CDR2 reads FQNEAQ (reference sequence). CDR3 size: 14 residues. CDR3 DNA: TGTGCCAGCAGCTTATCGGTCGCCACAGATACGCAGTATTTT. Translation gives CASSLSVATDTQYF.

V is TRBV7-6 and J is TRBJ2-7, with 9 bases fitting TRBD1. Germline values: CDR1 SGHVS, CDR2 FNYEAQ. The V gene end was trimmed by 5 bases and the J gene end by 5 bases; junction bases not matched to a gene: 7. The CDR3 runs to 14 residues. This CDR3 reads CASSQRGQGHEQYF. CDR3 sequence (DNA): TGTGCCAGCAGCCAGCGGGGACAGGGCCACGAGCAGTACTTC.

The rearrangement uses TRBV5-1 and TRBJ2-1, with 9 positions matching TRBD2. Trimming removed 0 bases from V and 8 bases from J; junction bases left unmatched: 3. Germline assignment: CDR1 SGHRS and CDR2 YFSETQ. CDR3 length: 14 amino acids. For the CDR3, the DNA is TGCGCCAGCAGCTTGGCGGGACTAGCCTATGAGCAGTTCTTC. Protein product: CASSLAGLAYEQFF.

The rearrangement uses TRBV4-1 and TRBJ2-3; no reliable D call. The V gene's germline CDR1 is MGHRA and CDR2 YSYEKL. The germline V and J ends were trimmed by 0 bases and 1 base, with 17 bases remaining between them. This CDR3 comprises 18 residues. This CDR3 is CASSQDLAVSLGTDTQYF. CDR3 nucleotides: TGCGCCAGCAGCCAAGATTTGGCAGTCTCGCTTGGCACAGATACGCAGTATTTT.

V is TRBV6-6 and J is TRBJ2-7; 10 positions agree with TRBD2. The CDR3 runs to 12 residues. V was pared by 7 bases and J by 4 bases, with 1 base of the junction left unmatched. Germline V gene sequence: CDR1 MNHNY, CDR2 SVGAGI (reference sequence). As DNA, the CDR3 is TGTGCCAGCATGACTAGCGGGTACGAGCAGTACTTC. Translation gives CASMTSGYEQYF.

The genes are TRBV28 and TRBJ2-5; 7 bases map to TRBD1. This CDR3 comprises 13 residues. Germline values: CDR1 MDHEN, CDR2 SYDVKM. The J segment lost 8 bases and the V segment lost 3 bases, leaving 6 bases of the junction unmatched. The CDR3 sequence: CASSFKGAPTQYF. CDR3 bases: TGTGCCAGCAGTTTTAAGGGGGCGCCTACCCAGTACTTC.

This clone has just a few counts. The V and J genes are TRBV29-1 and TRBJ2-4, with D uncertain. Trimming pared 3 bases from V and 0 bases from J, leaving 6 bases between. The CDR3 is 13 amino acids. Germline CDR1 and CDR2: SQVTM and ANQGSEA. In DNA form, the CDR3 reads TGCAGCGTTGAGCCGGGAGCCAAAAACATTCAGTACTTC. Its protein is CSVEPGAKNIQYF.

The chain has TRBV5-6 and TRBJ1-2; 8 bases are a match to TRBD1. The germline V gene encodes CDR1 SGHDT and CDR2 YYEEEE. CDR3 length equals 14 residues. V lost 5 bases and J lost 2; bases outside the gene matches: 5. CDR3: CASSLRQGNYGYTF. In nucleotides, the CDR3 is TGTGCCAGCAGTCTTAGACAGGGGAACTATGGCTACACCTTC.

This clone was detected only a few times. Within the sample, other DNA sequences also encode this same CDR3. The rearrangement links TRBV18 to TRBJ1-1; possible D gene TRBD1, 5 bases. The CDR3 covers 13 residues. The germline V and J ends were trimmed by 4 bases and 1 base, with 7 bases remaining between them. Germline CDR1 and CDR2: KGHSH and LQKENI. CDR3 DNA: TGTGCCAGCTCACAAGACAGGAACACTGAAGCTTTCTTT. It specifies CASSQDRNTEAFF.

The chain joins TRBV29-1 to TRBJ1-4, with D perhaps matching TRBD1 (5 bases). Trimming cost V 4 bases and J 8 bases, with 14 bases left between them. The germline CDR1 and CDR2 sequences are SQVTM and ANQGSEA. The CDR3 has 13 residues. DNA for the CDR3: TGCAGCGTTGTTTACTGGGGCTCCGAAAAACTGTTTTTT. It encodes CSVVYWGSEKLFF.